The 18 T cell receptor beta chains given below trace back to one sample, sequenced in a study of T cell responses to AZD1222 COVID-19 vaccine. TCRdb's table, derived via immunoSEQ multiplex PCR, lists solely in-frame clones and lacks some. The sample yields about 110,000 clones, about 90% seen once. Specimen: peripheral blood, collected on day 0 of AZD1222 vaccination. The receptors come from an adult in good health.

V usage is TRBV4-2 and J usage is TRBJ1-2; a weak D match, TRBD1 (5 bases). The V gene lost 0 bases and the J gene lost 4 bases, with 9 bases spanning the gap. CDR3 size: 14 residues. Germline V gives CDR1 LGHNA, CDR2 YNFKEQ. DNA for the CDR3: TGTGCCAGCAGCCAAGATGGGGCAGGCTATGGCTACACCTTC. Its translation: CASSQDGAGYGYTF.

The chain joins TRBV12-3 or TRBV12-4 to TRBJ1-1; D not certain. The CDR3 sequence is 11 residues long. Between the trimmed V and J ends, which lost 8 bases and 5 bases, there was a span of 9 bases. CDR3 in DNA: TGTGCCAGCTTTGGAGGAACTGAAGCTTTCTTT. This encodes CASFGGTEAFF.

V is TRBV4-2 and J is TRBJ2-5, with a possible D match to TRBD1 (5 bases). V was shortened by 0 bases and J by 1 base, with 9 bases between the two germline ends. Germline loops: CDR1 LGHNA, CDR2 YNFKEQ. The CDR3 loop spans 15 amino acids. This CDR3 reads CASSQDRTIQETQYF. The CDR3, as DNA: TGTGCCAGCAGCCAAGATCGGACAATCCAAGAGACCCAGTACTTC.

The V call is TRBV10-1, the J call TRBJ1-1; D is unclear. Per germline, CDR1 WNHNN and CDR2 SYGVQD (reference sequence). This CDR3 comprises 13 residues. V was trimmed by 5 bases and J by 0 bases, leaving 7 bases between them. Written as DNA, the CDR3 is TGCGCCAGCAGTTCGGCCCTGAACACTGAAGCTTTCTTT. Translating gives CASSSALNTEAFF.

This sequence joins TRBV2 and TRBJ2-1; TRBD1 or TRBD2 may be the D gene (5 bases each). Germline CDR1 SNHLY, CDR2 FYNNEI. This CDR3 region has 15 residues. V lost 7 bases, J lost 0 bases, and 13 bases lay in between. CDR3 DNA: TGTGCCAGCACCCGGGGACCTGGCTCCTACAATGAGCAGTTCTTC. Protein sequence: CASTRGPGSYNEQFF.

The CDR3 DNA sequence: TGTGCCAGCAGTGGGGACAGGGGGAACTCTGGCTCCTATAATTCACCCCTCCACTTT. Its translation is CASSGDRGNSGSYNSPLHF. This sequence joins TRBV6-1 and TRBJ1-6; 11 nucleotides line up with TRBD1. With 4 bases clipped from V and 0 bases from J, the junction kept 8 bases outside the gene matches. Germline values: CDR1 MNHNS, CDR2 SASEGT. The CDR3 totals 19 residues.

The chain is built from TRBV29-1 and TRBJ2-2; D not certain. V was cut by 5 bases and J by 0 bases, with 4 bases left in between. The CDR3 sequence is 12 residues long. Per germline, CDR1 SQVTM and CDR2 ANQGSEA. The CDR3 region is CSVLTNTGELFF. The DNA for the CDR3 is TGCAGCGTTCTGACGAACACCGGGGAGCTGTTTTTT.

The gene calls are TRBV5-1 and TRBJ2-1; a possible D gene is TRBD1 (6 bases). Trimming removed 2 bases at V and 3 bases at J, with 12 bases between. Germline CDR1 is SGHRS and CDR2 is YFSETQ. The CDR3 has 15 residues. The DNA of the CDR3 is TGCGCCAGCAGCTTAGGACAGTCCAACTACAATGAGCAGTTCTTC. Translating it yields CASSLGQSNYNEQFF.

A few counts support this clone. The J gene is TRBJ2-7, the V gene TRBV5-1; 9 nucleotides agree with TRBD1. The CDR3 extends over 13 amino acids. Trimming cost V 2 bases and J 7 bases; bases outside gene matches: 4. From germline, CDR1 is SGHRS and CDR2 YFSETQ. CDR3 in DNA: TGCGCCAGCAGCTTTGGACAGGGGAAAGAGCAGTACTTC. Encoded protein: CASSFGQGKEQYF.

The rearrangement links TRBV6-2 or TRBV6-3 to TRBJ1-1, with D possibly matching TRBD1 (6 bases). CDR1 and CDR2 (germline): MNHEY, SVGEGT. V lost 0 bases and J 0 bases, leaving 14 bases between the germline ends. The CDR3 is made up of 17 amino acids. CDR3 sequence reads: CASSYSNRARMNTEAFF. The CDR3 DNA sequence: TGTGCCAGCAGTTACTCGAACAGGGCCCGCATGAACACTGAAGCTTTCTTT.

This chain joins TRBV4-2 and TRBJ1-6; D possibly corresponds to TRBD1 (6 bases). The CDR3 totals 14 residues. V was trimmed by 1 base and J by 7 bases, leaving 8 bases between them. Germline V gives CDR1 LGHNA, CDR2 YNFKEQ. DNA of the CDR3: TGTGCCAGCAGCCAAGGGACAGAGAATTCACCCCTCCACTTT. It is translated as CASSQGTENSPLHF.

This chain connects TRBV5-6 to TRBJ1-2; D is ambiguous. From germline, CDR1 is SGHDT and CDR2 YYEEEE. The CDR3 totals 14 residues. Trimming removed 0 bases from V and 1 base from J, with 7 bases in between. CDR3 nucleotide sequence: TGTGCCAGCAGCTTGGACGGAGATAACTATGGCTACACCTTC. Its protein is CASSLDGDNYGYTF.

The chain uses TRBV5-1 and TRBJ2-1, with D maybe TRBD2 (6 bases). The CDR3 extends over 19 amino acids. Germline lookup yields CDR1 SGHRS and CDR2 YFSETQ. V lost 0 bases and J 0 bases, leaving 19 bases between the germline ends. The CDR3 protein is CASSLALATLLSSYNEQFF. CDR3 in DNA: TGCGCCAGCAGCTTGGCCCTAGCGACTCTACTCAGCTCCTACAATGAGCAGTTCTTC.

This clone was recorded only once. The chain uses TRBV7-9 and TRBJ2-1; D remains unclear. V was pared by 5 bases and J by 3 bases, with 14 bases between. From germline, CDR1 is SEHNR and CDR2 FQNEAQ (reference sequence). This CDR3 region has 15 residues. CDR3 sequence (DNA): TGTGCCAGCAGCAAACCGGGCCCAAGCTACAATGAGCAGTTCTTC. Translated, it gives CASSKPGPSYNEQFF.

The genes are TRBV30 and TRBJ1-5, with D unclear. Germline V CDR1 and CDR2: GTSNPN, SVGIG (reference sequence). V lost 0 bases, J lost 9 bases, and 15 bases lay in between. The CDR3 runs to 14 residues. The CDR3 protein is CAWSVRPGWVPQHF. The DNA for the CDR3 is TGTGCCTGGAGTGTACGTCCGGGGTGGGTGCCCCAGCATTTT.

The chain links TRBV7-8 to TRBJ1-6; no clear D. V lost 3 bases to trimming and J lost 7 bases, with 13 bases between them. This CDR3 has 15 residues. Germline assignment: CDR1 SGHVS and CDR2 FQNEAQ. CDR3 sequence reads: CASSLIPENNSPLHF. The CDR3 coding sequence is TGTGCCAGCAGCTTGATCCCGGAGAACAATTCACCCCTCCACTTT. The whole variable domain, remainder taken from reference TRBV7-8 and TRBJ1-6, is GAGVSQSPRYKVAKRGQDVALRCDPISGHVSLFWYQQALGQGPEFLTYFQNEAQLDKSGLPSDRFFAERPEGSVSTLKIQRTQQEDSAVYLCASSLIPENNSPLHFGNGTRLTVT.

V is TRBV27 and J is TRBJ2-7; D possibly matches TRBD1 or TRBD2 (6 bases each). Per germline, CDR1 MNHEY and CDR2 SMNVEV (reference sequence). With 3 bases removed from V and 3 bases from J, the gap between germline ends came to 12 bases. This CDR3 has 14 amino acids. The CDR3 sequence is CASSLNGGSYEQYF. The CDR3 DNA reads TGTGCCAGCAGTTTGAACGGGGGCAGCTACGAGCAGTACTTC.

The rearrangement links TRBV5-6 to TRBJ2-7, with TRBD2 matching 8 bases. CDR3 length: 16 amino acids. Unmatched junction bases numbered 6, after V lost 1 base and J lost 0 bases. CDR1 SGHDT and CDR2 YYEEEE come from the germline V gene. CDR3 DNA: TGTGCCAGCAGCTTGTTTGGCGGGAGGAGCTCCTACGAGCAGTACTTC. Amino acid sequence: CASSLFGGRSSYEQYF.